This T cell receptor (beta chain) was sequenced in a study of T-cell memory formation after mild COVID-19. Study-wide findings and caveats: While clones contracting from day 15 to 85 were balanced between CD4 and CD8, later expanders leaned CD4+. CM and EM subsets held most contracting CD4+ clones; EMRA held CD8+ ones.

Trimming at V came to 2 bases and at J to 6 bases, leaving 7 bases not matched to a gene. Germline assignment: CDR1 DFQATT and CDR2 SNEGSKA (reference sequence). The CDR3 sequence is 15 residues long. From the 5' RACE reads, TCRdb called clonotypes with MiXCR, one entry per CDR3 protein. The table records about 140,000 distinct CDR3 sequences, under 25% of them present only once. Notes on this clonotype: Its antigen is unidentified.

This sequence joins TRBV20-1 and TRBJ2-7, with TRBD2 identical over 13 bases. This clonotype was sampled from an adult woman who had mild COVID-19 (a few samples of this study predate the infection). Cell type and time point are not known. The sample taken for sequencing was PBMCs or a T cell subset sorted from them (not recorded which). DNA of the CDR3: TGCAGTGCTAGATTCGGACTAGCGGGAGTTCTCGAGCAGTACTTC. Protein sequence: CSARFGLAGVLEQYF.